One and the same sample provided the 9 T cell receptor beta chains below, sequenced in a study of T cell responses to AZD1222 COVID-19 vaccine (dated by TCRdb to the early 2020s). Library creation used the immunoSEQ multiplex PCR assay. TCRdb mirrors the immuneACCESS table, restricted to in-frame sequences. Some clones are absent from its copies; in checked studies, under half trace to an unresolved V gene, and the reason for the others is unknown. This sample holds 150,000 or so clones; around 90% were observed only once. About 20% of the sample rests with the top ten. The sample's time point label is to be understood as: baseline before first vaccination. Source: peripheral blood, taken on day 0 of AZD1222 vaccination. The receptors here all came from an adult in good health.

The chain has TRBV25-1 and TRBJ1-4, with 8 bases aligning to TRBD1. J gave up 6 bases and V 1 base, and 4 bases lay outside the gene matches. The germline V gene encodes CDR1 MGHDK and CDR2 SYGVNS. This CDR3 comprises 15 residues. CDR3 DNA sequence: TGTGCCAGCAGTGAATTGGCAGGGGGCGATGAAAAACTGTTTTTT. Translation: CASSELAGGDEKLFF.

This chain links TRBV5-1 with TRBJ1-2; possibly TRBD1 for D (6 bases). The length of the CDR3 is 14 residues. V was shortened by 2 bases and J by 4 bases, with 12 bases between the two germline ends. CDR1 SGHRS and CDR2 YFSETQ come from the germline V gene. The CDR3 is CASSLETGTYGYTF. As DNA, the CDR3 is TGCGCCAGCAGCTTAGAGACAGGAACCTATGGCTACACCTTC.

The chain combines TRBV6-5 with TRBJ1-1; 7 bases agree with TRBD1. Per the germline V gene, CDR1 is MNHEY and CDR2 is SVGAGI. The CDR3 is 13 amino acids. The ends lost 8 bases at V and 2 bases at J; junction bases unmatched: 5. The CDR3 DNA reads as TGTGCCAGCCCGGGACAGCTAAACACTGAAGCTTTCTTT. Its translation: CASPGQLNTEAFF.

This clone was found a few times. This rearrangement joins TRBV5-4 to TRBJ1-5, with TRBD1 matching 8 bases. Per the germline V gene, CDR1 is SGHNT and CDR2 is YYREEE (reference sequence). V lost 4 bases, J lost 6 bases, and 9 bases stayed unmatched. The CDR3 runs to 15 residues. CDR3 nucleotide sequence: TGTGCCAGCAGCCTGGACAGGGAAGTGGGTCAGCCCCAGCATTTT. This codes for CASSLDREVGQPQHF.

This chain links TRBV3-1 (or the pseudogene TRBV3-2) with TRBJ2-7; no reliable D call. The length of the CDR3 is 13 residues. Per germline, CDR1 LGHDT and CDR2 YNNKEL (reference sequence). V was shortened by 2 bases and J by 5 bases, with 10 bases between the two germline ends. CDR3 nucleotide sequence: TGTGCCAGCAGCCAATGGGTTGAGGACGAGCAGTACTTC. Protein sequence: CASSQWVEDEQYF.

The CDR3 DNA follows: TGTGCCAGCAGCAAAGATGGGGGGGTAAGGGACACTGAAGCTTTCTTT. It codes for CASSKDGGVRDTEAFF. The chain uses TRBV21-1 and TRBJ1-1. TRBV21-1 is reported as a pseudogene. This CDR3 contains 16 residues.

The chain is built from TRBV4-1 and TRBJ2-5, with 8 bases lining up with TRBD2. Germline V lookup: CDR1 MGHRA, CDR2 YSYEKL. CDR3 length: 16 residues. Trimming cost V 0 bases and J 1 base; bases outside gene matches: 4. The CDR3 spells CASSQDAGRAQETQYF. CDR3 nucleotide sequence: TGCGCCAGCAGCCAAGACGCCGGGAGGGCCCAAGAGACCCAGTACTTC.

V and J are TRBV5-1 and TRBJ1-5, with D possibly TRBD1 on 6 matching bases. Germline CDR1 SGHRS, CDR2 YFSETQ. V shed 4 bases and J shed 2 bases, with 13 bases lying between them. The CDR3 sequence is 15 residues long. CDR3 sequence: CASSDGTSGNQPQHF. In DNA, the CDR3 is TGCGCCAGCAGCGACGGGACATCGGGCAATCAGCCCCAGCATTTT.

The gene calls are TRBV29-1 and TRBJ1-2; 8 bases fit TRBD1. CDR3 size: 16 residues. Germline V lookup: CDR1 SQVTM, CDR2 ANQGSEA. V lost 3 bases, J lost 8 bases, and 17 bases stayed unmatched. The chain's CDR3 is CSVDPGQAGELGGYTF. CDR3 coding DNA: TGCAGCGTTGATCCGGGACAGGCGGGGGAATTAGGAGGCTACACCTTC.